This T cell receptor beta chain was profiled in a study of shared clonotypes between healthy human individuals. Study observations and caveats: Estimated clonotype richness was generally higher in naive than memory subsets.

Using immunoSEQ multiplex PCR, the repertoire was profiled, and TCRdb retains in-frame clones only, with some absent. This sample carries 2 million to 2.5 million clones, about 92% of them seen once, and the ten largest clones take about 0.39%. Germline V gene lookup returns CDR1 SEHNR and CDR2 FQNEAQ (reference sequence). The V gene end was trimmed by 5 bases and the J gene end by 1 base; junction bases not matched to a gene: 2. CDR3 length: 14 residues. About this clone: Antigen: not known.

Sequencing was performed on naive CD4+ T cells from PBMCs. Subset in this sample: CD45RA+ positively selected. The receptor was derived from a man between 18 and 35 years old in good health. Some clones in this sample may be carry-over from other donors' samples. The gene calls are TRBV7-9 and TRBJ2-7, with 10 positions matching TRBD1. The DNA of the CDR3 is TGTGCCAGCAGCGCGGACAGGGGGTCCTACGAGCAGTACTTC. Translated: CASSADRGSYEQYF.